These 7 T cell receptor beta chains were sequenced from one sample in a study of T cell responses to AZD1222 COVID-19 vaccine. Clones were sequenced by immunoSEQ multiplex PCR, and TCRdb holds only the in-frame ones, with some missing. Found here are about 180,000 clones, about 90% of them singletons; the top ten hold more than 1.5%. Sample: peripheral blood, taken 28 days after the second AZD1222 dose. The receptors come from an adult who received the AZD1222 COVID-19 vaccine.

The chain employs TRBV5-1 and TRBJ1-1; possibly TRBD1 for D (5 bases). V was cut by 6 bases and J by 2 bases, with 14 bases left in between. Germline values: CDR1 SGHRS, CDR2 YFSETQ. The length of the CDR3 is 14 residues. The CDR3 spells CASTFRDLNTEAFF. For the CDR3, the DNA is TGCGCCAGCACCTTCAGGGACCTTAACACTGAAGCTTTCTTT.

This chain connects TRBV5-1 to TRBJ2-3; tentatively, D is TRBD2 (5 bases). The V and J ends lost 2 bases and 6 bases respectively, with 16 bases between them. The CDR3 has 15 amino acids. In germline, CDR1 is SGHRS, CDR2 YFSETQ. The CDR3 loop is CASSFDYVGSDTQYF. CDR3 nucleotides: TGCGCCAGCAGCTTCGACTACGTGGGGTCGGATACGCAGTATTTT.

The CDR3 region has the DNA TGCGCCAGCAGCTTGGGATCAGGGGACGGCTACACCTTC. Protein product: CASSLGSGDGYTF. The V and J genes are TRBV5-1 and TRBJ1-2, with D possibly matching TRBD1 (6 bases). Looked up from germline, CDR1 is SGHRS and CDR2 is YFSETQ. The germline V and J ends were trimmed by 0 bases and 8 bases, with 11 bases remaining between them. The CDR3 has 13 residues.

CDR3 sequence (DNA): TGTGCCAGCAGCGGGTTTAGAGACCTAACTGGAAACACCATATATTTT. Protein product: CASSGFRDLTGNTIYF. The V call is TRBV7-9, the J call TRBJ1-3; D uncertain. The V and J ends lost 5 bases and 2 bases respectively, with 16 bases between them. There are 16 residues in the CDR3. Germline lookup yields CDR1 SEHNR and CDR2 FQNEAQ (reference sequence).

The chain links TRBV28 to TRBJ2-7, with TRBD2 matching 10 bases. Germline V gene sequence: CDR1 MDHEN, CDR2 SYDVKM. The CDR3 runs 12 residues. The V and J ends lost 4 bases and 9 bases, in that order; junction bases with no gene match: 3. For the CDR3, the DNA is TGTGCCAGCAGTTCTAGCGGGAGTGGGCAGTACTTC. It encodes CASSSSGSGQYF. Together with reference TRBV28 and TRBJ2-7, the CDR3 gives the full variable domain: DVKVTQSSRYLVKRTGEKVFLECVQDMDHENMFWYRQDPGLGLRLIYFSYDVKMKEKGDIPEGYSVSREKKERFSLILESASTNQTSMYLCASSSSGSGQYFGPGTRLTVT.

This chain uses TRBV12-5 with TRBJ2-3, with D uncertain. CDR1 LGHNT and CDR2 FRNRAP come from the germline V gene. The CDR3 has 14 residues. Trimming shortened V by 3 bases and J by 0 bases, and 7 bases separated the two germline ends. CDR3 DNA: TGTGCTAGTGGTTTAGGTACTAGCACAGATACGCAGTATTTT. Its translation is CASGLGTSTDTQYF.

The chain carries TRBV19 and TRBJ1-5; 11 bases agree with TRBD1. Germline values: CDR1 LNHDA, CDR2 SQIVND (reference sequence). V dropped 5 bases and J dropped 2; count of bases not matched to a gene: 5. The CDR3 extends over 16 amino acids. CDR3 in DNA: TGTGCCAGTAGTGAGGGGACAGGGGGTGGCAATCAGCCCCAGCATTTT. It yields the protein CASSEGTGGGNQPQHF.